This T cell receptor beta chain was recovered during a study of CD8 T cells in ankylosing spondylitis (dated by TCRdb to about 2017). About the investigation overall: The study set out to find disease-linked TCR variants by profiling T cell receptor beta repertoires in ankylosing spondylitis patients and healthy donors. Peripheral blood samples were taken, and synovial fluid was additionally collected from ankylosing spondylitis patients. The full study cohort comprised 20 to 25 ankylosing spondylitis patients and about a hundred healthy donors. Summary of the overall study and its limitations: The disease-linked clones were reported as significantly enriched in matched synovial fluid samples from ankylosing spondylitis patients. A TCR beta motif made up of several highly homologous amino acid variants appeared to be characteristic of blood from ankylosing spondylitis patients. The disease-linked clones had a CD8+ phenotype and were found at relatively low frequencies in peripheral blood. Some TCR beta motif variants had previously been reported in synovial fluid and blood of reactive arthritis patients, which suggested common disease-initiation mechanisms.

This clonotype appeared a few times. What this receptor recognizes is not known. Base qualities were left out, and no much larger clone turns up one base away. For each ankylosing spondylitis patient, the synovial fluid sample was matched to a blood sample from that same patient. Sequencing relied on an Illumina HiSeq 2500. Quantitative 5'-RACE with molecular barcodes was used to prepare TCR beta libraries. The original pipeline was this. A new computational method based on a probabilistic model of VDJ rearrangement was used to identify disease-linked TCR variants. TCRdb applied fastp at Q25 and MiXCR to the public reads, then kept only in-frame beta chains. Every distinct CDR3 protein forms one entry, paired with its most common genes and DNA. V and J calls and clone size were set by TCRdb, not the authors. The sample has roughly 150,000 distinct CDR3 sequences on record, about 32% of them singletons. The top ten constitute 6% of the sample.

Spanning cysteine to phenylalanine, the CDR3 consists of 16 amino acids. Only the CDR3 portion is preserved as DNA: 48 bases, with reading frame beginning at the first base. The germline V gene (reference sequence) specifies LNHNV as CDR1 and YYDKDF as CDR2. The germline ends are 16 bases apart after V is trimmed by 3 bases and J by 4 bases. The sequence is built from TRBV15 and TRBJ2-1, with no reliable assignment of the D segment. The receptor was isolated from a male donor with ankylosing spondylitis. Source material: synovial fluid, either unsorted or a sorted T cell fraction (not recorded which). The DNA sequence follows: TGTGCCACCAGCAGTACGCCGGGTGCGAGTTACAATGAGCAGTTCTTC. It specifies CATSSTPGASYNEQFF.